Listed here are 14 T cell receptor beta chains from one sample, sequenced in a study of blood T cell repertoires in COVID-19. Measured with immunoSEQ multiplex PCR; TCRdb has only the in-frame clones, and not every one. The data contain 25,000 to 30,000 clones, 80% to 90% of them seen just once; the ten biggest clones take up around 26%. Sequenced input: peripheral blood. Source of these receptors: an elderly woman with COVID-19, enrolled during active disease.

The chain's CDR3 is CASSPVGVQPQHF. The CDR3 DNA reads as TGTGCCAGCTCACCAGTAGGGGTTCAGCCCCAGCATTTT. V and J are TRBV18 and TRBJ1-5; D might be TRBD1 (5 bases). Deletions cut 2 bases from V and 6 bases from J, with 8 bases between. This CDR3 is 13 amino acids long. CDR1 and CDR2 (germline): KGHSH, LQKENI.

The chain combines TRBV18 with TRBJ2-1; 7 bases match TRBD1. The CDR3 loop spans 16 amino acids. Germline values: CDR1 KGHSH, CDR2 LQKENI. V lost 0 bases, J lost 7 bases, and 9 bases stayed unmatched. CDR3 in amino acids: CASSPPTGHLGNEQFF. The CDR3 DNA reads TGTGCCAGCTCACCACCGACAGGGCACCTCGGAAATGAGCAGTTCTTC.

The rearrangement joins TRBV3-1 (or the pseudogene TRBV3-2) to TRBJ2-4, with D perhaps TRBD1 (6 bases). The CDR3 is 13 amino acids. Germline CDR1 reads LGHDT; CDR2 reads YNNKEL (reference sequence). V was pared by 4 bases and J by 7 bases, with 11 bases between. Written as DNA, the CDR3 is TGTGCCAGCAGCCCGGGACATAGCAACATTCAGTACTTC. It yields the protein CASSPGHSNIQYF.

This clone was seen a few times. CDR3 residues: CASSYRGINEKLFF. The CDR3 bases are TGTGCCAGCAGCTACAGGGGTATCAATGAAAAACTGTTTTTT. The chain joins TRBV7-2 to TRBJ1-4; 7 nucleotides agree with TRBD1. Looked up from germline, CDR1 is SGHTA and CDR2 is FQGNSA. This CDR3 has 14 residues. V shed 4 bases and J 5 bases; nucleotides not matched to a gene: 4.

The genes are TRBV7-6 and TRBJ1-1, with D tentatively TRBD1 (5 bases). V lost 1 base, J lost 5 bases, and 11 bases lay in between. CDR3 size: 14 residues. Looked up from germline, CDR1 is SGHVS and CDR2 is FNYEAQ. The CDR3 reads CASSLVKGRTEAFF. CDR3 in DNA: TGTGCCAGCAGCTTAGTAAAGGGGAGGACTGAAGCTTTCTTT.

V and J are TRBV2 and TRBJ2-5; 12 nucleotides align to TRBD2. The CDR3 sequence is 15 residues long. J gave up 1 base and V 6 bases, and 3 bases lay outside the gene matches. CDR1 SNHLY and CDR2 FYNNEI come from the germline V gene. The CDR3 region is CASRASGGAQETQYF. The DNA for the CDR3 is TGTGCCAGCAGAGCTAGCGGGGGGGCCCAAGAGACCCAGTACTTC.

The genes are TRBV12-5 and TRBJ2-1, with 10 bases that match TRBD2. Germline lookup yields CDR1 LGHNT and CDR2 FRNRAP. CDR3 size: 16 residues. J was trimmed by 7 bases and V by 4 bases; bases with no gene match: 10. The CDR3 loop is CASGSGRAGGRNEQFF. The CDR3 DNA reads as TGTGCTAGTGGTTCAGGCCGAGCGGGGGGGCGGAATGAGCAGTTCTTC.

The DNA of the CDR3 is TGTGCCAGCAGCTTGTTCCAGGGCGAATATGGCTACACCTTC. It encodes CASSLFQGEYGYTF. V gene TRBV5-6 combines with J gene TRBJ1-2; D perhaps matches TRBD1 (5 bases). Germline V gives CDR1 SGHDT, CDR2 YYEEEE. This CDR3 comprises 14 residues. Trimming removed 1 base at V and 5 bases at J, with 12 bases between.

The CDR3 DNA reads TGTGCCAGCAGCGTAGGGGGGGAGTGGGGACAGCCCCAGCATTTT. Its protein is CASSVGGEWGQPQHF. This chain links TRBV9 with TRBJ1-5, with TRBD1 as a possible D gene (5 bases). Germline loops: CDR1 SGDLS, CDR2 YYNGEE. There are 15 residues in the CDR3. Between the trimmed V and J ends, which lost 0 bases and 7 bases, there was a span of 14 bases.

The rearrangement joins TRBV10-3 to TRBJ1-4, with 7 nucleotides matching TRBD1. The CDR3 length is 13 residues. V lost 6 bases and J lost 7; bases outside the gene matches: 5. Germline V gives CDR1 ENHRY, CDR2 SYGVKD. This CDR3 reads CAIRRQGSEKLFF. The CDR3 DNA reads as TGTGCCATCAGAAGACAGGGAAGTGAAAAACTGTTTTTT.

The chain recombines TRBV2 with TRBJ1-6; D perhaps matches TRBD1 (5 bases). V lost 5 bases and J lost 8, with 10 bases in between. The V gene's germline CDR1 is SNHLY and CDR2 FYNNEI. CDR3 length equals 13 residues. The DNA of the CDR3 is TGTGCCAGCAGTAATTTAGGGGATTCACCCCTCCACTTT. It yields the protein CASSNLGDSPLHF.

This clone was counted once. This sequence joins TRBV11-2 and TRBJ2-3, with 15 bases aligning to TRBD2. V dropped 5 bases and J dropped 4; count of bases not matched to a gene: 10. This CDR3 region has 18 residues. Germline CDR1 reads SGHAT; CDR2 reads FQNNGV. The CDR3 loop reads CASSGTSGGPELADTQYF. DNA of the CDR3: TGTGCCAGCAGCGGGACTAGCGGGGGGCCAGAGCTGGCAGATACGCAGTATTTT.

The V gene is TRBV5-6, the J gene TRBJ1-2, with unresolved D. The V end was cut by 6 bases, the J end by 4 bases, with 16 bases between. The germline V gene has CDR1 SGHDT and CDR2 YYEEEE. The CDR3 covers 14 residues. This CDR3 reads CASNMAARSYGYTF. In DNA, the CDR3 is TGTGCCAGCAACATGGCCGCCCGCTCCTATGGCTACACCTTC.

The CDR3 loop is CASSGAGTGNKQYF. The CDR3 region has the DNA TGTGCCAGCAGTGGGGCCGGGACAGGGAATAAGCAGTACTTC. The rearrangement joins TRBV6-6 to TRBJ2-7, with 9 bases identical to TRBD1. This CDR3 region has 14 residues. V lost 5 bases to trimming and J lost 8 bases; unmatched junction nucleotides: 10. The germline V gene encodes CDR1 MNHNY and CDR2 SVGAGI (reference sequence).